This T cell receptor beta chain was profiled in a study of identical twins (dated by TCRdb to about 2016). About the investigation overall: To test whether fetal clonotypes persist, this study deep-sequenced TCR alpha and beta repertoires from monozygotic twins, from unrelated adults of various ages, and from cord blood. To rule out contamination, the twin experiments were replicated at different times with different library preparation protocols. What the authors observed across the whole study: In beta out-of-frame sequences, excess twin sharing was weaker, because having fewer shared sequences lowered the signal-to-noise ratio. Compared with coincidental sharing between unrelated individuals, out-of-frame TCR alpha sequences shared between twins showed an excess of sequences with low generation probability. Because the same donors could not be followed over many years, the conclusions relied on cross-sectional statistical analysis. In monozygotic twins, recombination models systematically underestimated out-of-frame TCR alpha sharing, but the models matched the sharing seen between unrelated individuals. Invariant T cells such as MAIT and iNKT could partly confound zero-insertion analyses, though diverse VJ usage argued against this for most clonotypes. Abundant cord blood beta clonotypes had fewer insertions, young adult naive repertoires showed a similar but weaker trend, and memory repertoires showed no such trend.

Every donor was a healthy Caucasian. The twin cohort consisted of three pairs of female monozygotic twins, all aged about 18 to 30 years. Positive isolation kits from Invitrogen were used to isolate the CD4+ and CD8+ T cell populations. As encoded in the germline V gene, CDR1 is SGHRS while CDR2 is YFSETQ. V and J lose 3 bases and 4 bases, and a span of 11 bases separates them. The CDR3 holds 13 amino acids from the cysteine to the valine. Only the CDR3 part of the read is kept: 39 bases, read in frame from the first base. Library prep was done by 5' RACE. TCRdb names Illumina HiSeq 2000 as the instrument used. A universal primer binding site was added through template switching, and the final cDNA carried a unique molecular identifier so that TCR cDNA molecules could be counted accurately. Specific primers in the conserved constant-segment region were used to synthesize first-strand cDNA for TCR alpha and beta chains. Each cDNA library was double barcoded, with a SMART-Mk sample barcode plus Illumina barcodes, to control for contamination. TruSeq adapter sequences along with Illumina sample barcodes were introduced in two successive PCR steps. Sequencing of the TCR alpha and beta cDNA libraries was done on the Illumina HiSeq platform using custom primers. In the original analysis: Raw reads were processed with MiGEC to extract unique molecular identifiers, and MiXCR was used to determine CDR3 positions. Recombination models were inferred per individual with the repgenHMM and IGoR tools using an EM algorithm. The analysis of shared clonotypes was done with the tcR package in R, with sharing normalized by the product of cloneset sizes. To study raw recombination without the effects of thymic and clonal selection, out-of-frame nonproductive sequences were analyzed. TCRdb ran its own pipeline on the public reads, namely fastp trimming at Q25 and MiXCR clone calling, and kept in-frame beta chains. Duplicate CDR3 protein sequences are folded into a single record with the most common DNA and genes. TCRdb, rather than the study authors, made the V and J calls. For this sample there are approximately 220,000 distinct CDR3 sequences; approximately 7.9% appear just once. The ten largest make up less than 6.5% of the sample.

This clonotype was counted a few times. Its antigen remains undetermined. The record has no base qualities; no much larger clone is one base away. The sample was also linked to a second study, of yellow fever vaccine responses in identical twins. The second publication reports: According to the authors, the vaccine-induced T cell response in identical twins seemed to be partly convergent and partly specific to each individual. In identical twins, the study followed T cell clones that responded to the vaccine with precision.

Recombination joined TRBV5-1 with TRBJ2-7; the D assignment is uncertain and may be TRBD1 or TRBD2, with 5 bases supporting each. This clonotype originated in a young woman in good health. Sequencing was carried out using CD8+ T cells sorted from blood. The CDR3 protein is CASSYGAGYEQYV. The nucleotide sequence reads TGCGCCAGCAGCTACGGGGCGGGTTACGAGCAGTACGTC.